This T cell receptor beta chain was identified during a study of shared clonotypes between healthy human individuals (TCRdb year 2020). In the study overall: Two women and a few men aged 18 to 49 years were included in the cohort. Per donor, three plates each were used for CD4 naive and CD4 memory, two for CD8 naive, and one for CD8 memory. Blood TCR repertoires of about five healthy adults were deeply sequenced to estimate repertoire size and the extent of clonotype sharing between individuals. To increase sequencing depth and limit assay-specific biases, TCR repertoire library preparation and sequencing were carried out by different laboratories using diverse techniques. Leukapheresis yielded between about 0.8 and 9.5 billion PBMCs per donor. Study-level results and caveats: Even with the large sequencing depth, rarefaction of the sorted-subset datasets indicated that sequencing was incomplete. Only blood was sampled, and tissue TCR repertoires likely differ from those in blood. Naive subsets generally had larger estimated clonotype richness than memory subsets did. Pairwise subsampling indicated that sequencing depth was expected to affect the degree of clonotype sharing among donors. Compared with non-shared clonotypes, the clonotypes found in all four sorted-subset donors had higher generation probabilities. Sharing across a few donors was observed for approximately 5% of naive CD4, under 4% of naive CD8, roughly 2.4% of memory CD4, and roughly 0.4% of memory CD8 clonotypes. The small number of donors limited the genetic and exposure-history diversity represented.

TCR CDR3 regions were amplified from genomic DNA by multiplex PCR using the deep immunoSEQ assay. Genomic DNA extracted from each cell subset was distributed evenly over all wells of several immunoSEQ 96-well plates, and each plate served as one replicate. Each replicate PCR for sorted subsets received about 180 ng genomic DNA, equal to tens of thousands of T cell genomes. Purified libraries were measured with a Qubit 3.0 fluorometer, size-checked on a Bioanalyzer 2100, and measured again with the KAPA Library Quantification kit. Every immunoSEQ 96-well plate was sequenced on a dedicated single-read 150-cycle Illumina NextSeq 550 flow cell. The paper's processing steps were these. Because the immunoSEQ output held only junctional sequences and lacked quality scores, the filtering could not match the filtering applied to full-length reads. To assign V/J genes and CDR3, sequences were annotated using PyIR, a Python wrapper for IgBLAST v1.9, with IMGT germline references. Any read was removed if the V/J assignment was weak (E-value above 1e-6), the CDR3 was missing, or the read contained stop codons, out-of-frame junctions, or ambiguous translated residues. V3J clonotypes were defined by identical inferred V gene, J gene, and CDR3 amino acid sequence. To compute the percentage overlap between repertoires, the number of shared unique clonotypes was divided by the size of the smaller repertoire. Three approaches were used to assess repertoire richness: RTK rarefaction, the Chao1 estimator, and Recon v2.1 estimates of unobserved clonotypes. OLGA was used to compute generation probabilities for all TCRbeta clonotypes that the gDNA method yielded from several donors. The table comes from immuneACCESS by way of TCRdb, which keeps in-frame sequences with V and J called. Part of the clones is missing from these tables; in studies checked, under half for an unresolved V gene and the rest for unknown reasons. V and J calls and clone size follow that table, whereas D and trimming were derived from the DNA. For this sample the table gives about 2 million clones, of which roughly 94% were detected only once. Of the sample, around 1.2% is held by the ten largest clones.

Only one count was recorded for this clone. Its antigen target is currently unknown. Per-base quality was not reported, and no clone a single base away is much larger than it. For the CD8 naive samples, CD45RO-negative cells were positively selected for CCR7, yielding a CD45RA+CCR7+ population from which TemRA cells were excluded. Donors were healthy HIV-negative adults with no recently reported acute infections or vaccinations. Only Caucasian adults living in Nashville, Tennessee, USA were represented among the donors. Blood was obtained by leukapheresis, after which PBMCs were separated by Ficoll-Histopaque density gradient centrifugation and cryopreserved in liquid nitrogen vapor phase. Analytical flow cytometry was used to check the purity and quantity of each magnetically sorted T cell population. From each sorted fraction, genomic DNA was isolated and quantified by UV absorbance on a Nanodrop 2000c.

Taken from the germline V gene (reference sequence), the CDR1 and CDR2 loops are GTSNPN and SVGIG. The CDR3 sequence holds 11 residues, the cysteine and phenylalanine included. Only the CDR3 DNA is retained, 33 bases long and in frame from the first base. The junction shows trimming of 1 base on V and 6 bases on J, plus 7 bases between the germline ends. Specimen: naive CD8+ T cells sorted from blood. Interpreted using the paper, the cell subset or site label stands for: CD45RA+CCR7+. The rearranged chain carries TRBV30 and TRBJ2-7, with TRBD1 as a weak D call on 5 bases. The sequence came from a man aged 18-30 years in good health. The DNA sequence is TGTGCCTGGAGTGCAGGGTTCGAGCAGTACTTC. Its protein product is CAWSAGFEQYF.